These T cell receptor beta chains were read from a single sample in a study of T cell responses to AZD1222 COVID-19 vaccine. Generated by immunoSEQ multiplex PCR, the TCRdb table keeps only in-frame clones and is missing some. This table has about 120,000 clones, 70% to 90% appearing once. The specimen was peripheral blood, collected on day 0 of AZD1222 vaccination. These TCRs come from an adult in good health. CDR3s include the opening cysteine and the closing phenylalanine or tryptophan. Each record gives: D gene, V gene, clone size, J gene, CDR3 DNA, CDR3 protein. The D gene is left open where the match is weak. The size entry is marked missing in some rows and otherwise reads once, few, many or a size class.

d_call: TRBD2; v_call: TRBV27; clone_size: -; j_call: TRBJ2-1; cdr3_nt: TGTGCCAGCAATCAGCCGGGACTAGCGGTGAATGAGCAGTTCTTC; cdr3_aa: CASNQPGLAVNEQFF
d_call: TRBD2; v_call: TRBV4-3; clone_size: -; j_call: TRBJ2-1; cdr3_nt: TGCGCCAGCAGCCAGACGGGACTAGCGGAATGGGGTGAGCAGTTCTTC; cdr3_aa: CASSQTGLAEWGEQFF
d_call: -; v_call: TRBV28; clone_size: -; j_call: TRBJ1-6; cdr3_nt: TGTGCCAGCAGTTTAAGGAGCAGACCTCTCCCCCTCCACTTT; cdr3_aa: CASSLRSRPLPLHF
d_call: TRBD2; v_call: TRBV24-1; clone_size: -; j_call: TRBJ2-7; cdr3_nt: TGTGCCACCAGTGATGCGGGGGTCGGGGGCTCCTACGAGCAGTACTTC; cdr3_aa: CATSDAGVGGSYEQYF
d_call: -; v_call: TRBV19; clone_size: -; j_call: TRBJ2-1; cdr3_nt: TGTGCCAGTAGTATCAAGGGACAAGACCCAGGCAATGAGCAGTTCTTC; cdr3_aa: CASSIKGQDPGNEQFF
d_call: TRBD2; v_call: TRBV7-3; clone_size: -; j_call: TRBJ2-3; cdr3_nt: TGTGCCAGCAGCCCCGCCGAGCGGGAGATCGCAGATACGCAGTATTTT; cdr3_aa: CASSPAEREIADTQYF
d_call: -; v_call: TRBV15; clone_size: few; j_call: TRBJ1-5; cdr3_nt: TGTGCCACCAGCTATCCCGATCAGCCCCAGCATTTT; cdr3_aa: CATSYPDQPQHF
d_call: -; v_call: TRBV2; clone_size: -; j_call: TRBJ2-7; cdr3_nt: TGTGCCACTACTCCGAGGACGGCCTACGAGCAGTACTTC; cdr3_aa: CATTPRTAYEQYF
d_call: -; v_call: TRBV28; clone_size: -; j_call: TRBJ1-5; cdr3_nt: TGTGCCAGCAGTCGCCAACTAGGGGGGCAGCCCCAGCATTTT; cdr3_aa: CASSRQLGGQPQHF
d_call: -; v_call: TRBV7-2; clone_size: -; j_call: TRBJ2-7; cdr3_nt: TGTGCCAGCAGCTTAGACCAGGGTGGCACCACCCTTATCTCCTACGAGCAGTACTTC; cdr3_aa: CASSLDQGGTTLISYEQYF
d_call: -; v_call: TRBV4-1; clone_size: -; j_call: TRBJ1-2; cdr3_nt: TGCGCCAGCAGCCAAGATCGTCCGTATAACTATGGCTACACCTTC; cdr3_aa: CASSQDRPYNYGYTF
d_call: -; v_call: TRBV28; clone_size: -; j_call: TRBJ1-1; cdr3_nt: TGTGCCAGCAGGTCTCCCGCCACAGTTAACACTGAAGCTTTCTTT; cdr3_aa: CASRSPATVNTEAFF
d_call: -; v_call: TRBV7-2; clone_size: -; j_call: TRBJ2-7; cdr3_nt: TGTGCCAGCAGCTTAGCAAGGGACGCCTACGAGCAGTACTTC; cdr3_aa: CASSLARDAYEQYF
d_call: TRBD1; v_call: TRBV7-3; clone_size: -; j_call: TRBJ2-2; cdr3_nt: TGTGCCAGCAGCTTAGGACAGGGAGGTGTCGGGGAGCTGTTTTTT; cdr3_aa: CASSLGQGGVGELFF
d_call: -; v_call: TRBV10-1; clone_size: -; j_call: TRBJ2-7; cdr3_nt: TGCGCCAGCAGTGATCGTCGATCAGGGGAATCCTACGAGCAGTACTTC; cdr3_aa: CASSDRRSGESYEQYF
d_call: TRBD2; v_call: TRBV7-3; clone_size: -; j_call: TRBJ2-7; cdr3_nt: TGTGCCAGCAGTCCTACATTAGCGGGAATCGCTAGGGAGCAGTACTTC; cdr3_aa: CASSPTLAGIAREQYF
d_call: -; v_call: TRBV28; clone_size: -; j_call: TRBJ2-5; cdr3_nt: TGTGCCAGCAGTTTTATCGTGCGGCAAGAGACCCAGTACTTC; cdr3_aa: CASSFIVRQETQYF
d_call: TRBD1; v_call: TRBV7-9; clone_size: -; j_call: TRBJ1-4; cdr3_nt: TGTGCCAGCAGCTTCGGGACAGGGTTAACTAATGAAAAACTGTTTTTT; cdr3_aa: CASSFGTGLTNEKLFF
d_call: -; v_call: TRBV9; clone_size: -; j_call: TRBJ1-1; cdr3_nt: TGTGCCAGCAGCGTAGTTGGGGGAGGGACTGAAGCTTTCTTT; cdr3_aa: CASSVVGGGTEAFF
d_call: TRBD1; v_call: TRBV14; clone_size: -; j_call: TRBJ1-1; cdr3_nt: TGTGCCAGCAGCACTACGTTATGGGACAGCGAAGGGGGGAACACTGAAGCTTTCTTT; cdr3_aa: CASSTTLWDSEGGNTEAFF
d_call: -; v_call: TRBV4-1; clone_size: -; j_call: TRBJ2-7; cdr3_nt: TGCGCCAGCAGCCCTGGGGCGGAGTCCTACGAGCAGTACTTC; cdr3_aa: CASSPGAESYEQYF
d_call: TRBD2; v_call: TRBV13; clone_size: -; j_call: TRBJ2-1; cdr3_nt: TGTGCCAGCAGCTCGTGGGGACTAGCGGGTAATGAGCAGTTCTTC; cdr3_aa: CASSSWGLAGNEQFF
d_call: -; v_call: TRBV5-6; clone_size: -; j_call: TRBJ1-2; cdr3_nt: TGTGCCAGCAGCGACAGCGGGAACTATGGCTACACCTTC; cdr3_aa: CASSDSGNYGYTF
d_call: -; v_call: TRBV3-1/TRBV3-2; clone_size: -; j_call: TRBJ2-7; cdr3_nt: TGTGCCAGCAGCCAAGTGTTCCCAGACTACGAGCAGTACTTC; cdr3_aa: CASSQVFPDYEQYF
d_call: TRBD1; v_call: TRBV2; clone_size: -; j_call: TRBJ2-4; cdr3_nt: TGTGCCAGCTCTCGGACAGGGGAAAACATTCAGTACTTC; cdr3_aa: CASSRTGENIQYF
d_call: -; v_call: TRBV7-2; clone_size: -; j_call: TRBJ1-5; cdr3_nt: TGTGCCAGCAGCTACACAGGGTACAATCAGCCCCAGCATTTT; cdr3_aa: CASSYTGYNQPQHF
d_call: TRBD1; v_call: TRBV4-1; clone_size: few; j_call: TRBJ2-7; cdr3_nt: TGCGCCAGCAGCTGGGGGACAGTTTTCGAGCAGTACTTC; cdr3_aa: CASSWGTVFEQYF
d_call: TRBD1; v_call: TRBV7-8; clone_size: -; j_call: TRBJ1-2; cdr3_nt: TGTGCCAGCAGCTCCCGGACAGGGAGGAGCAACTATGGCTACACCTTC; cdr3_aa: CASSSRTGRSNYGYTF
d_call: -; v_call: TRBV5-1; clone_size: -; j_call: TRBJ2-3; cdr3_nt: TGCGCCAGCAGCGGTAGGACAGCTAGCACAGATACGCAGTATTTT; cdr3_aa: CASSGRTASTDTQYF
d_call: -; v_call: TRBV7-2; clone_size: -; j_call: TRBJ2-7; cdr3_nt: TGTGCCAGCAGCTTAAAGAGGCAGGTTTTGAGGGAGCAGTACTTC; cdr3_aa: CASSLKRQVLREQYF
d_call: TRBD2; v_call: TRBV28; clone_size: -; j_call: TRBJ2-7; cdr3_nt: TGTGCCAGCAGTTTGGAGCGGGAGCCCTACGAGCAGTACTTC; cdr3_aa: CASSLEREPYEQYF
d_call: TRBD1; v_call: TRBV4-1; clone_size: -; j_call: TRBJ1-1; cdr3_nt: TGCGCCAGCAGCCAAGGGGACAGGGTGAACACTGAAGCTTTCTTT; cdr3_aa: CASSQGDRVNTEAFF
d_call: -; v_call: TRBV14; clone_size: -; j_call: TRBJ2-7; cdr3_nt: TGTGCCAGCAGCCAAGCGGAGGGGGGGGCCCGTCGCTACGAGCAGTACTTC; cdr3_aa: CASSQAEGGARRYEQYF
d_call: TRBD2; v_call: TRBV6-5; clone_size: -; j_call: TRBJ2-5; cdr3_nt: TGTGCCAGCCGCAGCGGGAGGCGAGGGGAGACCCAGTACTTC; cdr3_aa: CASRSGRRGETQYF
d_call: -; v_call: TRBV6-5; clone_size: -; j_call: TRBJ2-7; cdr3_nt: TGTGCCAGTAGACCATCCGGGACACGGGATGAGTCTTTC; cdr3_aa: CASRPSGTRDESF
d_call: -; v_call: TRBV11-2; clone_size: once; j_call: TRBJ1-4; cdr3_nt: TGTGCCAGCAGCCCCTCAGGGTATGGTGAAAAACTGTTTTTT; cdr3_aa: CASSPSGYGEKLFF
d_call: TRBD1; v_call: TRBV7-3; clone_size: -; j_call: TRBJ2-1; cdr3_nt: TGTGCCAGCAGCTTAGGGTACAGGGGGTCAGACAATGAGCAGTTCTTC; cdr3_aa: CASSLGYRGSDNEQFF
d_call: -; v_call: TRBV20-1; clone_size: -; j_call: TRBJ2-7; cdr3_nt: TGCAGTGCTAGTCCGGACTGGGCCTACGAGCAGTACTTC; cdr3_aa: CSASPDWAYEQYF
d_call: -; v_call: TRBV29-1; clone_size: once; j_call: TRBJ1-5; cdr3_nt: TGCAGCGTCCTCCAGGGAAATCAGCCCCAGCATTTT; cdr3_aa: CSVLQGNQPQHF
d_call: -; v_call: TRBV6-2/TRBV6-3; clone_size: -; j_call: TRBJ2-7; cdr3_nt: TGTGCCAGCAGTTACTCCTCGACGGGGACTCCAATCGGCGAGCAGTACTTC; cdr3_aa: CASSYSSTGTPIGEQYF
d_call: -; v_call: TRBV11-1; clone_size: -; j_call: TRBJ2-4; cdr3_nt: TGTGCCAGCAGCTTAGGGCCCAAAAACATTCAGTACTTC; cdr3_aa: CASSLGPKNIQYF
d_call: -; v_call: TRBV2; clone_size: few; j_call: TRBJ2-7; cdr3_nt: TGTGCCAGCAGGGGGAGTCAAACCTACGAGCAGTACTTC; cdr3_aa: CASRGSQTYEQYF
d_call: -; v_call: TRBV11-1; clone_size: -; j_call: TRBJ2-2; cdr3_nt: TGTGCCAGCAGCTTGGCTCCTAGGCCCCCCGGGGAGCTGTTTTTT; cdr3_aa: CASSLAPRPPGELFF
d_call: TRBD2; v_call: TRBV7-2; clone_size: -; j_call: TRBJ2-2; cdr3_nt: TGTGCCAGCAGCTCCCACTCGCTAGCGGGAATCTCGAACACCGGGGAGCTGTTTTTT; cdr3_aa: CASSSHSLAGISNTGELFF
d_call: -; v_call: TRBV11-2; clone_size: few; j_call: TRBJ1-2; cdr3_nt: TGTGCCAGCAGCCTCTCAGTCGGGGTCTTGGGCTACACCTTC; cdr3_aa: CASSLSVGVLGYTF
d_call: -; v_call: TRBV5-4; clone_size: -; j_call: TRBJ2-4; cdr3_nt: TGTGCCAGCAGCCATGGCCTAGCCAAAAACATTCAGTACTTC; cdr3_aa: CASSHGLAKNIQYF
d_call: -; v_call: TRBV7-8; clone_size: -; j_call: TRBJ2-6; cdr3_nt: TGTGCCAGCAGCTTAGAGGCAGTGAACTCTGGGGCCAACGTCCTGACTTTC; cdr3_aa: CASSLEAVNSGANVLTF
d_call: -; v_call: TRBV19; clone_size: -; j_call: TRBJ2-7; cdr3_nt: TGTGCCAGGCGTTCGGGATCCTTCCCCTGGGGGGACTTC; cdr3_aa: CARRSGSFPWGDF